The source of this TCR beta chain is a study of blood T cell repertoires in COVID-19. On the study more broadly: From T cells, B-cell-depleted T cells, or PBMCs came the material, which was cDNA or gDNA.

The assay was immunoSEQ multiplex PCR, and TCRdb's table has in-frame clones only and misses some. Among about 230,000 clones listed, about nine tenths were seen once. This TCR derives from a man between 50 and 59 years old with COVID-19, enrolled during active disease. Sequencing was done on a sample of peripheral blood.

CDR3 coding DNA: TGTGCCAGCAGCTTGATTTTGAGGGGAAACACCATATATTTT. This codes for CASSLILRGNTIYF. The J gene is TRBJ1-3, the V gene TRBV5-5; unclear D gene. Trimming pared 1 base from V and 4 bases from J, leaving 9 bases between. Germline V gene sequence: CDR1 SGHKS, CDR2 YYEKEE (reference sequence). The CDR3 length is 14 residues.